This T cell receptor beta chain originates from a study of CD8+CD57+ T cells in acquired aplastic anemia. Study-level background: Sorted CD4+ and CD8+ cells gave an average of 3.2 ug of DNA.

Germline V gene sequence: CDR1 SGHNT, CDR2 YYREEE (reference sequence). The ends were cut back, 3 bases at V and 0 bases at J, with 8 bases in the middle. The CDR3 sequence is 14 residues long. Flow cytometry had shown expanded CD8+CD57+ cells in the patients chosen for sequencing. Genomic DNA, the template, was used for profiling of the TCR beta VDJ and CDR3. MiXCR, applied by TCRdb to the reads, yields one record per CDR3 protein. The sample shows some 170,000 distinct CDR3 sequences, about 60% of them seen only once. Source material: sorted CD4+, CD8+, or CD8+CD57+ T cells (not recorded which) from PBMCs. The source of this sequence is a human donor with aplastic anemia. The rearrangement uses TRBV5-4 and TRBJ2-3, with D unclear. DNA for the CDR3: TGTGCCAGCAGCTACTCCCGGAGCACAGATACGCAGTATTTT. Protein sequence: CASSYSRSTDTQYF.